This TCR beta chain was recovered during a study of post-analysis software for immune sequencing data. Study overall: Disease trajectories encompassed relapsing-remitting, secondary progressive and progressive-relapsing multiple sclerosis. Regarding the study as a whole: Controls had significantly higher normalized Chao1 diversity than multiple sclerosis patients. The F measure placed samples prepared in the same batch into strongly shared clusters. Compared with controls, patients had more of about 5 TRBV segments, including TRBV5-6, TRBV5-1 and TRBV20-1.

The CDR3 covers 12 residues. The germline V and J ends were trimmed by 4 bases and 3 bases, with 9 bases remaining between them. Germline CDR1 SQVTM, CDR2 ANQGSEA. This clonotype has at least ten counts. Its target is not known. The TCR beta cDNA libraries carried unique molecular identifiers. Via MiXCR, TCRdb re-called the PCR reads, giving one row per CDR3 protein. The sample lists a few hundred thousand distinct CDR3 sequences; around 34% were seen once. The sample was blood. The rearrangement uses TRBV29-1 and TRBJ1-2; D gene unclear. The TCR originated in a girl aged 10 to 17 with multiple sclerosis. CDR3 sequence: CSVAGVDYGYTF. DNA of the CDR3: TGCAGCGTTGCCGGGGTCGACTATGGCTACACCTTC.